One T cell receptor beta chain is described in this entry. The sample originates from a study of Ad26.COV2.S vaccination and SARS-CoV-2 variants. About the study: Recipients of Ad26.COV2.S got it intramuscularly, once or twice 56 days apart.

Treatment reported: 15 to 20 received Ad26.COV2.S at low or high dose, single or two shots; 5 received placebo; per-sample allocation not given. Material that was analyzed had been drawn on day 63 after the first vaccine or placebo injection. Recruitment in Boston yielded a donor of adult age, 18-55 years. SARS-CoV-2 spike from the Wuhan strain was encoded by the vaccine, an Ad26 vector. The CDR3 spans 14 residues. Germline V gene data show CDR1 as MNHEY and CDR2 as SVGAGI. Trimming removed 10 bases from V and 6 bases from J, with 21 bases in between. Here immunoSEQ multiplex PCR was the method, and the copy in TCRdb shows in-frame clones only, minus some. The sample contains 350,000 to 400,000 clones, more than 85% of which appear only once.

This chain joins TRBV6-5 and TRBJ1-2; the D gene is possibly TRBD1 (6 bases). Sample: peripheral blood, taken in a trial of Ad26.COV2.S vaccine versus placebo. The clonotype originates from a person between 18 and 60 years old who received the Ad26.COV2.S COVID-19 vaccine or a placebo. The CDR3 protein is CAKMSLLGGDGYTF. The CDR3 DNA reads TGTGCCAAAATGAGTCTTTTAGGGGGGGATGGCTACACCTTC.